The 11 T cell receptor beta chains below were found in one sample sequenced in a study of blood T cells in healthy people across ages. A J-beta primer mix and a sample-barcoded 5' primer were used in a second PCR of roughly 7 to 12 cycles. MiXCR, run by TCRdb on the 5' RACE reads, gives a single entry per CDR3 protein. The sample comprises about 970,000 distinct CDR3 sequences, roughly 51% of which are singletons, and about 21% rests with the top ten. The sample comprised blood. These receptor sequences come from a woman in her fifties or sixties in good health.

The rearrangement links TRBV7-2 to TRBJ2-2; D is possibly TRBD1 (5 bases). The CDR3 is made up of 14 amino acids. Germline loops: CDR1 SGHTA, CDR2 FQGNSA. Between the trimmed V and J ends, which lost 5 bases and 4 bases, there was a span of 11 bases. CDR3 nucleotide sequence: TGTGCCAGCAGCCAGGGTCTAGGCACCGGGGAGCTGTTTTTT. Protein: CASSQGLGTGELFF.

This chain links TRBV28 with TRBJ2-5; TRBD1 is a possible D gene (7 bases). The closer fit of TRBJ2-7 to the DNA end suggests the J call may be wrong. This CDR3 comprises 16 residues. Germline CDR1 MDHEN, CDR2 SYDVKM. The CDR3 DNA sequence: TGTGCCAGCAGAACACCCGCGGGGACAGTCCCCTACGAGCAGTACTTC. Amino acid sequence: CASRTPAGTVPYEQYF.

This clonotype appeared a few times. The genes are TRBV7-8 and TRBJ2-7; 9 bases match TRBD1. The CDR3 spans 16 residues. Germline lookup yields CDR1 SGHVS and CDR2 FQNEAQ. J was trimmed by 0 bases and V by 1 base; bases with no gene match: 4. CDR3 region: CASSLGDRVSSYEQYF. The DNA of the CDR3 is TGTGCCAGCAGCTTAGGGGACAGGGTGAGCTCCTACGAGCAGTACTTC.

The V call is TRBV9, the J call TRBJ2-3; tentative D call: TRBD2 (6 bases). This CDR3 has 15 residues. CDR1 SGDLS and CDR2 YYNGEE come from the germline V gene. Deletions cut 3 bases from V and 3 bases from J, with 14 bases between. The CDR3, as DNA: TGTGCCAGCAGCGCTTACGGGACTTTTACAGATACGCAGTATTTT. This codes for CASSAYGTFTDTQYF.

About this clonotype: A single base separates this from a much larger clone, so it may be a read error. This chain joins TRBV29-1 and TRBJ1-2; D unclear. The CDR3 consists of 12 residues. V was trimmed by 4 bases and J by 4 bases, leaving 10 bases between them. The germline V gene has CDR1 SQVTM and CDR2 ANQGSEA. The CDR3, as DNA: TGCAGCGTTGGTGGCAACTCCTATGGCTACACCTTC. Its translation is CSVGGNSYGYTF.

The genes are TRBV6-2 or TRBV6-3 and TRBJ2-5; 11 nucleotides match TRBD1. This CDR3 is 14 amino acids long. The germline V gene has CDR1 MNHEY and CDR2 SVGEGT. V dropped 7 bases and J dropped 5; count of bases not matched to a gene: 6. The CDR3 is CASNHRDRGETQYF. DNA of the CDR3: TGTGCCAGCAACCATCGGGACAGGGGGGAGACCCAGTACTTC.

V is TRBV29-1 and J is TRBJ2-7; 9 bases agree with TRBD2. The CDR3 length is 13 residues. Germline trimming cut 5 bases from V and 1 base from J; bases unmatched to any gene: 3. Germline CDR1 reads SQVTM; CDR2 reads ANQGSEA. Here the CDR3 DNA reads TGCAGCGTTAGCGGGAGGCCGTCCTACGAGCAGTACTTC. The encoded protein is CSVSGRPSYEQYF.

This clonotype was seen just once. As DNA, the CDR3 is TGTGCCAGCAGTTACAGGCAGGGGGCCTCTGAAGCTTTCTTT. This gives the protein CASSYRQGASEAFF. The J gene is TRBJ1-1, the V gene TRBV6-5; 8 bases agree with TRBD1. CDR1 and CDR2 (germline): MNHEY, SVGAGI. This CDR3 contains 14 residues. The trim removed 2 bases at V and 6 bases at J, leaving 5 bases unmatched.

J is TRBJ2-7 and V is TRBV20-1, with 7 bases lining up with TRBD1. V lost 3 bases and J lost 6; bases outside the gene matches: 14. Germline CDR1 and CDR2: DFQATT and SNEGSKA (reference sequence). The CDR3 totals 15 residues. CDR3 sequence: CSASQGGRVSAEQYF. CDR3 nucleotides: TGCAGTGCTAGTCAAGGGGGCCGGGTCAGTGCCGAGCAGTACTTC.

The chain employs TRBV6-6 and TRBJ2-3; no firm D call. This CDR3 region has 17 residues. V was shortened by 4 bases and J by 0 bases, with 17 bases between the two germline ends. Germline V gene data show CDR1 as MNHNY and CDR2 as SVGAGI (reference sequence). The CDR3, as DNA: TGTGCCAGCAGTTCCAGACCACGGATCCCTAGCACAGATACGCAGTATTTT. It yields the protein CASSSRPRIPSTDTQYF.

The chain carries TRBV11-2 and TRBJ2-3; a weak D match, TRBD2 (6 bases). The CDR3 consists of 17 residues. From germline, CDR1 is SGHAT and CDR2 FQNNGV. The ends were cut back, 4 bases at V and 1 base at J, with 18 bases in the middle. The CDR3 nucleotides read TGTGCCAGCAGCTACCCTCAATTTGTAGCGGGCACAGATACGCAGTATTTT. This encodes CASSYPQFVAGTDTQYF.